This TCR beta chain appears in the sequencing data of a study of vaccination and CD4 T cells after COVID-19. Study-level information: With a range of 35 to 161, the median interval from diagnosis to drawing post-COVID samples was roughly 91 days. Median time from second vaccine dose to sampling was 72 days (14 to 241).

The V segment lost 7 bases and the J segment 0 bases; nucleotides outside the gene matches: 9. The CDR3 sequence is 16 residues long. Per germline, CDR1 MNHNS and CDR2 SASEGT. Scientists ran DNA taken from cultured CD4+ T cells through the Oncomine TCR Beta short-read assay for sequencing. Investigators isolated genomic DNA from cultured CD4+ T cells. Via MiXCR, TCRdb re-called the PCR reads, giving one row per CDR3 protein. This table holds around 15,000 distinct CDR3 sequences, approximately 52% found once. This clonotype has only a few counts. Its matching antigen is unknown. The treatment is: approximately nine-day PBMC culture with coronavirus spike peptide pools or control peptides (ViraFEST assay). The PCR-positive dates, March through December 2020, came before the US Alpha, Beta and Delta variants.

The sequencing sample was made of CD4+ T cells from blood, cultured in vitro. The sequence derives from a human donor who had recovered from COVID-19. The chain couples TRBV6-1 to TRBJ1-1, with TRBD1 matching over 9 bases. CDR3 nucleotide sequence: TGTGCCAGCACAACTGGGACAGGGTCCATGAACACTGAAGCTTTCTTT. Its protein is CASTTGTGSMNTEAFF.